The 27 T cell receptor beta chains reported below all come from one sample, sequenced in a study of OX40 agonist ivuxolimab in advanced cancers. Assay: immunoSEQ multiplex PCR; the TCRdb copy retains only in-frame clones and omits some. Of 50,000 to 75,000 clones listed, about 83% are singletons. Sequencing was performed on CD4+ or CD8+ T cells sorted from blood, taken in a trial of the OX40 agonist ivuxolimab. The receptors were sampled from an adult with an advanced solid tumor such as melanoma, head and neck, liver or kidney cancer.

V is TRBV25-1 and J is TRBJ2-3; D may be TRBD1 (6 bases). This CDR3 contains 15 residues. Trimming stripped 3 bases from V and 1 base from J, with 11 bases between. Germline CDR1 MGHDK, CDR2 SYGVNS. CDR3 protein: CASSDRTDGTDTQYF. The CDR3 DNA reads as TGTGCCAGCAGTGATAGGACAGACGGCACAGATACGCAGTATTTT.

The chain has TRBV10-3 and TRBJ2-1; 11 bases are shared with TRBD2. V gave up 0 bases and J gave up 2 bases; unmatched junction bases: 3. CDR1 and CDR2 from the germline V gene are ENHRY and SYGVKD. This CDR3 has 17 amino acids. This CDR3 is CAISESTSGSTYNEQFF. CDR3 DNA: TGTGCCATCAGTGAGTCCACTAGCGGGAGTACCTACAATGAGCAGTTCTTC.

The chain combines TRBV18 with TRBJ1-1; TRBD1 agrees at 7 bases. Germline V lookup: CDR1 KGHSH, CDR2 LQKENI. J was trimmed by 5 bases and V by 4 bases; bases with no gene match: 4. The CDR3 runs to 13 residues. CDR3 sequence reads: CASSQGAGTEAFF. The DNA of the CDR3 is TGTGCCAGCTCACAGGGGGCTGGAACTGAAGCTTTCTTT.

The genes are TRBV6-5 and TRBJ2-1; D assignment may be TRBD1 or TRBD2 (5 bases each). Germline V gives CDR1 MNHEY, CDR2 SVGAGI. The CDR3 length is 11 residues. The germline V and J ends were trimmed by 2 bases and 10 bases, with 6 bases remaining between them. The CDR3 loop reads CASSYRDEQFF. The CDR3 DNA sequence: TGTGCCAGCAGTTACCGGGACGAGCAGTTCTTC.

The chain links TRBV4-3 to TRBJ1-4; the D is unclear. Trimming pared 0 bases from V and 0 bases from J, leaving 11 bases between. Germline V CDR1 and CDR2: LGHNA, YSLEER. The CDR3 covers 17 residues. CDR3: CASSQDGEIATNEKLFF. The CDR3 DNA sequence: TGCGCCAGCAGCCAAGATGGCGAAATTGCAACTAATGAAAAACTGTTTTTT.

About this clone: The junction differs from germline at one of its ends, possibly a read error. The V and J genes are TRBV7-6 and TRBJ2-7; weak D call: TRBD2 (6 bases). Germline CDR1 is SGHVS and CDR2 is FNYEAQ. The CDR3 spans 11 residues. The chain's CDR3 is CASSDLWEVHF. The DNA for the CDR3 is TGTGCCAGCAGCGACCTCTGGGAGGTGCACTTC.

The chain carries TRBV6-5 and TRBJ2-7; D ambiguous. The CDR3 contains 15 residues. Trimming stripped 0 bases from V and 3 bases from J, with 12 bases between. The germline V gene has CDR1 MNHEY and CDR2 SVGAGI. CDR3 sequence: CASSYSPSAHYEQYF. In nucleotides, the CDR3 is TGTGCCAGCAGTTACTCACCCTCGGCCCACTACGAGCAGTACTTC.

CDR3 DNA sequence: TGTGCCTGGAGTACCGGGACTAGGGAGACCGGGGAGCTGTTTTTT. It codes for CAWSTGTRETGELFF. This rearrangement joins TRBV30 to TRBJ2-2; 8 positions agree with TRBD2. The length of the CDR3 is 15 residues. V gave up 2 bases and J gave up 5 bases; unmatched junction bases: 7. Per germline, CDR1 GTSNPN and CDR2 SVGIG (reference sequence).

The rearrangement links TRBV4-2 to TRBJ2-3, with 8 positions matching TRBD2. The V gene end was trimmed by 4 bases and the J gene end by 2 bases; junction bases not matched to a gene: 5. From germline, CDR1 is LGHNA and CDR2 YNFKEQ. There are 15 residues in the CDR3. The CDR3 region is CASSPSAGVTDTQYF. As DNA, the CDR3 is TGTGCCAGCAGCCCATCAGCGGGGGTCACAGATACGCAGTATTTT.

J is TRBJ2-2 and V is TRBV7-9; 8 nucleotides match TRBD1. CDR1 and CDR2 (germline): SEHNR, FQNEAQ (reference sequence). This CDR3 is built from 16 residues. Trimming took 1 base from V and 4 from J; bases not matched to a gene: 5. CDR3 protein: CASSLGAGGRTGELFF. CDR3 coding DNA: TGTGCCAGCAGCTTAGGGGCAGGGGGCCGCACCGGGGAGCTGTTTTTT.

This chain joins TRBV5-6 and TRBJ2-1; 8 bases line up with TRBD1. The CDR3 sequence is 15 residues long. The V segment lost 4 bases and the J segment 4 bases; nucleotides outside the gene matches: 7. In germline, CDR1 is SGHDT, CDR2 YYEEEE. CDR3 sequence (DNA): TGTGCCAGCAGCGGGACAGGACGGTCGTACAATGAGCAGTTCTTC. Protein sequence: CASSGTGRSYNEQFF. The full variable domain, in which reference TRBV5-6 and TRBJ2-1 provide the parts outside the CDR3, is DAGVTQSPTHLIKTRGQQVTLRCSPKSGHDTVSWYQQALGQGPQFIFQYYEEEERQRGNFPDRFSGHQFPNYSSELNVNALLLGDSALYLCASSGTGRSYNEQFFGPGTRLTVL.

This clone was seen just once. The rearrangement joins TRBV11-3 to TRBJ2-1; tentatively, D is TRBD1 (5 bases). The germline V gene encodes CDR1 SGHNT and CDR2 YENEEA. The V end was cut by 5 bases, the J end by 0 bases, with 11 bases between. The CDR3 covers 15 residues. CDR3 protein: CASSPDRDSYNEQFF. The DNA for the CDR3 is TGTGCCAGCAGCCCCGACAGAGACTCCTACAATGAGCAGTTCTTC. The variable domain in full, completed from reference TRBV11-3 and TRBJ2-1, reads EAGVVQSPRYKIIEKKQPVAFWCNPISGHNTLYWYLQNLGQGPELLIRYENEEAVDDSQLPKDRFSAERLKGVDSTLKIQPAELGDSAVYLCASSPDRDSYNEQFFGPGTRLTVL.

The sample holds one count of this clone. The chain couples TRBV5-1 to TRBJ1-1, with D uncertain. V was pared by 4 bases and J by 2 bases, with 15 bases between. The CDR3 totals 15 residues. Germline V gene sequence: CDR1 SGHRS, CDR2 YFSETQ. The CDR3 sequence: CASSDVRGLNTEAFF. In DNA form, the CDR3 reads TGCGCCAGCAGCGATGTCCGGGGTCTCAACACTGAAGCTTTCTTT.

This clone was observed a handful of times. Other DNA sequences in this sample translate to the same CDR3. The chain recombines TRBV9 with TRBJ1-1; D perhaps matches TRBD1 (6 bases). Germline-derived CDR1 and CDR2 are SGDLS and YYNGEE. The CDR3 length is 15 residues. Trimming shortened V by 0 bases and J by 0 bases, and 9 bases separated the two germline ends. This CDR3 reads CASSVGGAVNTEAFF. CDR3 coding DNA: TGTGCCAGCAGCGTAGGGGGGGCAGTGAACACTGAAGCTTTCTTT.

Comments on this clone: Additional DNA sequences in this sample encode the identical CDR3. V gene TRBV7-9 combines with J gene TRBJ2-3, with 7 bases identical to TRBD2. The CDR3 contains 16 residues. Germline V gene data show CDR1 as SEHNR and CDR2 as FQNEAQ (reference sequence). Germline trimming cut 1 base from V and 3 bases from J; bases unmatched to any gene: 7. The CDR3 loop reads CASSLVSGTTTDTQYF. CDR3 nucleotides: TGTGCCAGCAGCTTAGTCTCCGGGACTACTACAGATACGCAGTATTTT.

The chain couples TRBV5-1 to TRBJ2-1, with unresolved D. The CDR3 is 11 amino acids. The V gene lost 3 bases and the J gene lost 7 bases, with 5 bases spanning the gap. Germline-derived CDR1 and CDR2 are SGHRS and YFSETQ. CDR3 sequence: CASSYLNEQFF. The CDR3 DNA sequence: TGCGCCAGCAGCTACTTAAATGAGCAGTTCTTC. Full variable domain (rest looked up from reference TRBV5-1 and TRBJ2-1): KAGVTQTPRYLIKTRGQQVTLSCSPISGHRSVSWYQQTPGQGLQFLFEYFSETQRNKGNFPGRFSGRQFSNSRSEMNVSTLELGDSALYLCASSYLNEQFFGPGTRLTVL.

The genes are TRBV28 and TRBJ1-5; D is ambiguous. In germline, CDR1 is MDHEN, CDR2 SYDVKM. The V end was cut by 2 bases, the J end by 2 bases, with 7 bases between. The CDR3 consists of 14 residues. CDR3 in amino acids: CASSLVRGNQPQHF. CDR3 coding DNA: TGTGCCAGCAGTTTAGTTAGGGGCAATCAGCCCCAGCATTTT.

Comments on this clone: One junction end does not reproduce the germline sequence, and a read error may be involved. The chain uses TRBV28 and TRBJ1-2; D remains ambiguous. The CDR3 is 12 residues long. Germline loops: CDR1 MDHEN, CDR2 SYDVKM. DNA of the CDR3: TGTGCCAGCAGTTTATTTAGTCGGGCAGGCGACTTC. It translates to CASSLFSRAGDF.

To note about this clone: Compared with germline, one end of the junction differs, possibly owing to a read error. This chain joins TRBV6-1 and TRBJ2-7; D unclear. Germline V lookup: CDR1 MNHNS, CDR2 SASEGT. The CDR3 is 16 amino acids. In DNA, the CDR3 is TGTGCCATCAGTGAGACCCGGCTATCGAGCTCCTACGAGCAGTACTTC. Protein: CAISETRLSSSYEQYF.

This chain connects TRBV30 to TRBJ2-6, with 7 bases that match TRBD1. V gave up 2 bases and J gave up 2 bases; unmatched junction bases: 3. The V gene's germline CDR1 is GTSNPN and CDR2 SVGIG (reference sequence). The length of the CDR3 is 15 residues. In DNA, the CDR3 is TGTGCCTGGAGTCCACAGGGGCCTGGGGCCAACGTCCTGACTTTC. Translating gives CAWSPQGPGANVLTF.

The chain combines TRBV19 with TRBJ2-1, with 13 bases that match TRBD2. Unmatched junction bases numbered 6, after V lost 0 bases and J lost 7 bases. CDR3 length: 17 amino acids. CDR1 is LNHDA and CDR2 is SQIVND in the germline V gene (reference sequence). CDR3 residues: CASSIEGTSGIDNEQFF. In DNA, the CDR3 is TGTGCCAGTAGTATAGAGGGGACTAGCGGGATAGATAATGAGCAGTTCTTC.

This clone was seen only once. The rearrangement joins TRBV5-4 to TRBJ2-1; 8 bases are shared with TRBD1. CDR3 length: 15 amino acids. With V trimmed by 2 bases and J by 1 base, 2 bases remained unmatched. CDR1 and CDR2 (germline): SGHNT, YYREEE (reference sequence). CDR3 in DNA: TGTGCCAGCAGCTTACAGGGGGGTTCCTACAATGAGCAGTTCTTC. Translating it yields CASSLQGGSYNEQFF.

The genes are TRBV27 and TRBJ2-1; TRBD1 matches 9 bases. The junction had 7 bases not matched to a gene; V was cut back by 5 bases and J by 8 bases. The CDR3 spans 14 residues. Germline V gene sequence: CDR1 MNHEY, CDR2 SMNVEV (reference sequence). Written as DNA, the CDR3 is TGTGCCAGCAGTCGGACGACAGGGGGTCATGAGCAGTTCTTC. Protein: CASSRTTGGHEQFF.

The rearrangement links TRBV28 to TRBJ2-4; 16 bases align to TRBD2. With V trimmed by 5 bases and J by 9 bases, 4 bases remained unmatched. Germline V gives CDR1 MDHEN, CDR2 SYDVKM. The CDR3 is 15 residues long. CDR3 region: CASSGTSGRAAIQYF. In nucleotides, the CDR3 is TGTGCCAGCAGTGGGACTAGCGGGAGGGCCGCCATTCAGTACTTC.

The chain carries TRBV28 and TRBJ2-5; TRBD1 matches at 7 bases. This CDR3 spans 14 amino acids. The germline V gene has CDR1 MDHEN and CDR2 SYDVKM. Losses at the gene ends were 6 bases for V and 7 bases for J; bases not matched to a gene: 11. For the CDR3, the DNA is TGTGCCAGCAGCCTCATACAGGGGTTGGGGACCCAGTACTTC. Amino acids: CASSLIQGLGTQYF.

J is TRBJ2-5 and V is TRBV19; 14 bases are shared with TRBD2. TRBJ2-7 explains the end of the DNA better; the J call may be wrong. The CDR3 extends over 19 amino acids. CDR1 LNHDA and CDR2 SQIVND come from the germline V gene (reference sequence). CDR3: CASSIWGLEGLAGAYEQYF. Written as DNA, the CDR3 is TGTGCCAGTAGTATTTGGGGGTTAGAGGGACTAGCGGGAGCCTACGAGCAGTACTTC.

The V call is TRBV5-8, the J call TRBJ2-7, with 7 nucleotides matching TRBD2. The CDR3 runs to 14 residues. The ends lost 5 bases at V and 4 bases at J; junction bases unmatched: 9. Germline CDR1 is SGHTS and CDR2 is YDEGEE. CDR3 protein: CASSSRAGSYEQYF. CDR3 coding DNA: TGTGCCAGCAGTTCCAGAGCGGGATCTTACGAGCAGTACTTC.